The 14 T cell receptor beta chains below come from one sample, sequenced in a study of shared clonotypes between healthy human individuals. Terminally differentiated effector memory CD45RA+ cells were excluded from the naive CD8 cells, which were CD45RO-negative and positively selected for CCR7. Repertoires were generated with immunoSEQ multiplex PCR, while TCRdb's copy carries only in-frame clones and drops some. Altogether 2 million to 2.5 million clones are present, approximately 94% being singletons, with the ten largest covering about 1.1%. Sequenced material: naive CD8+ T cells sorted from blood. The receptors come from a man younger than 30 in good health.

This chain links TRBV9 with TRBJ1-4; 11 bases agree with TRBD1. This CDR3 contains 15 residues. The germline CDR1 and CDR2 sequences are SGDLS and YYNGEE. Trimming removed 3 bases from V and 10 bases from J; junction bases left unmatched: 8. This CDR3 reads CASSETGTGGGKLFF. The CDR3 DNA reads TGTGCCAGCAGCGAGACCGGGACAGGGGGTGGAAAACTGTTTTTT.

The chain links TRBV15 to TRBJ2-7; 7 bases agree with TRBD1. CDR1 LNHNV and CDR2 YYDKDF come from the germline V gene (reference sequence). The CDR3 is 14 residues long. V trimming: 6 bases; J trimming: 2 bases; junction bases outside the gene matches: 7. Here the CDR3 reads CATSPGTAAYEQYF. The CDR3 DNA sequence: TGTGCCACCAGTCCGGGGACAGCGGCCTACGAGCAGTACTTC.

This chain joins TRBV5-1 and TRBJ2-3; D unresolved. There are 21 residues in the CDR3. Germline V gene data show CDR1 as SGHRS and CDR2 as YFSETQ. Trimming took off 2 bases at V and 0 bases at J, with 28 bases between the two ends. The CDR3 coding sequence is TGCGCCAGCAGCTTTTTCCCGCGAGATTCTGATACTCCACCTAGCACAGATACGCAGTATTTT. It codes for CASSFFPRDSDTPPSTDTQYF. Variable domain in full (rest from reference TRBV5-1 and TRBJ2-3): KAGVTQTPRYLIKTRGQQVTLSCSPISGHRSVSWYQQTPGQGLQFLFEYFSETQRNKGNFPGRFSGRQFSNSRSEMNVSTLELGDSALYLCASSFFPRDSDTPPSTDTQYFGPGTRLTVL.

This rearrangement joins TRBV6-6 to TRBJ1-4; TRBD1 matches at 10 bases. Germline trimming cut 7 bases from V and 7 bases from J; bases unmatched to any gene: 6. CDR3 length: 14 amino acids. Germline lookup yields CDR1 MNHNY and CDR2 SVGAGI (reference sequence). The CDR3 here is CASTLTGGPEKLFF. The DNA of the CDR3 is TGTGCCAGCACCCTGACAGGGGGCCCTGAAAAACTGTTTTTT.

The chain recombines TRBV28 with TRBJ2-3; 7 bases align to TRBD1. Germline V lookup: CDR1 MDHEN, CDR2 SYDVKM. The V gene end was trimmed by 7 bases and the J gene end by 1 base; junction bases not matched to a gene: 2. CDR3 length: 13 amino acids. The DNA of the CDR3 is TGTGCCAGCACAGGGGGACGCACAGATACGCAGTATTTT. Protein product: CASTGGRTDTQYF.

This sequence joins TRBV7-9 and TRBJ1-1, with a tentative D call TRBD1 (6 bases). The CDR3 is made up of 14 amino acids. Germline CDR1 is SEHNR and CDR2 is FQNEAQ (reference sequence). V was pared by 2 bases and J by 3 bases, with 10 bases between. The chain's CDR3 is CASSLTGLHTEAFF. The CDR3 DNA reads TGTGCCAGCAGCTTAACAGGGCTCCACACTGAAGCTTTCTTT. Supplemented by reference TRBV7-9 and TRBJ1-1, the full variable domain reads DTGVSQNPRHKITKRGQNVTFRCDPISEHNRLYWYRQTLGQGPEFLTYFQNEAQLEKSRLLSDRFSAERPKGSFSTLEIQRTEQGDSAMYLCASSLTGLHTEAFFGQGTRLTVV.

J is TRBJ2-1 and V is TRBV7-9, with D possibly matching TRBD2 (5 bases). Germline loops: CDR1 SEHNR, CDR2 FQNEAQ (reference sequence). Trimming stripped 1 base from V and 0 bases from J, with 10 bases between. This CDR3 contains 16 residues. The CDR3 bases are TGTGCCAGCAGCTTAGTCGGGGTGCTCTCCTACAATGAGCAGTTCTTC. It specifies CASSLVGVLSYNEQFF.

The V gene is TRBV11-2, the J gene TRBJ2-2; a possible D gene is TRBD1 (7 bases). This CDR3 is 19 amino acids long. The germline V and J ends were trimmed by 2 bases and 2 bases, with 21 bases remaining between them. Germline V lookup: CDR1 SGHAT, CDR2 FQNNGV. CDR3 bases: TGTGCCAGCAGCTTATACGCGGGAACAGGGACAGTTAACACCGGGGAGCTGTTTTTT. Its translation is CASSLYAGTGTVNTGELFF.

The chain carries TRBV2 and TRBJ2-5; D unclear. Germline V lookup: CDR1 SNHLY, CDR2 FYNNEI. This CDR3 has 13 amino acids. V lost 4 bases to trimming and J lost 5 bases, with 11 bases between them. The CDR3 here is CASSVWVGETQYF. DNA of the CDR3: TGTGCCAGCAGTGTATGGGTAGGGGAGACCCAGTACTTC.

In its sample, this clone was seen once. This CDR3 reads CASSFTSGAETQYF. Written as DNA, the CDR3 is TGTGCCAGCAGCTTTACTAGCGGGGCGGAGACCCAGTACTTC. The chain employs TRBV7-3 and TRBJ2-5; 10 nucleotides match TRBD2. There are 14 residues in the CDR3. Germline V gene data show CDR1 as SGHTA and CDR2 as FQGTGA. V shed 3 bases, J shed 5 bases, and the junction held 3 bases outside the gene matches.

The rearrangement links TRBV4-1 to TRBJ1-2, with no clear D. Germline V CDR1 and CDR2: MGHRA, YSYEKL. The V end lost 0 bases, the J end lost 7 bases, and 12 bases lay between the germline ends. The CDR3 runs 14 residues. CDR3 residues: CASSQEGSVIGYTF. DNA for the CDR3: TGCGCCAGCAGCCAAGAGGGTTCTGTCATTGGCTACACCTTC.

The chain recombines TRBV7-2 with TRBJ2-2, with 9 positions matching TRBD1. Germline V gene data show CDR1 as SGHTA and CDR2 as FQGNSA. V was clipped by 5 bases and J by 5 bases; unmatched bases: 9. The CDR3 extends over 16 amino acids. The CDR3 nucleotides read TGTGCCAGCAGCCCTTACAGGGGGCTTGGTACCGGGGAGCTGTTTTTT. Translating it yields CASSPYRGLGTGELFF.

The rearrangement links TRBV28 to TRBJ2-7, with D tentatively TRBD2 (5 bases). This CDR3 contains 12 residues. Trimming took off 5 bases at V and 5 bases at J, with 10 bases between the two ends. Germline CDR1 MDHEN, CDR2 SYDVKM. The CDR3 loop is CASSTVGDEQYF. The CDR3 DNA sequence: TGTGCCAGCAGTACCGTGGGAGACGAGCAGTACTTC.

The CDR3, as DNA: TGTGCCAGCAGTGAATTTTCTGGGGGCTACACCTTC. Protein sequence: CASSEFSGGYTF. This sequence joins TRBV25-1 and TRBJ1-2; no reliable D call. Trimming took 1 base from V and 8 from J, leaving 8 bases between them. The CDR3 is made up of 12 amino acids. CDR1 and CDR2 from the germline V gene are MGHDK and SYGVNS.